These 10 T cell receptor beta chains came from one sample sequenced in a study of cytomegalovirus exposure and HLA in healthy donors. Only in-frame clones appear in the TCRdb table, and some are missing; sequencing was by immunoSEQ multiplex PCR. The table has some 76,000 clones, roughly 94% seen once. Material: PBMCs. Receptors originate from a woman aged 18-29 years in good health and CMV-seropositive.

This chain joins TRBV11-2 and TRBJ2-1; 12 bases agree with TRBD2. CDR1 and CDR2 from the germline V gene are SGHAT and FQNNGV. The CDR3 contains 18 residues. V lost 1 base and J lost 0; bases outside the gene matches: 4. The CDR3: CASSLGWTSGISYNEQFF. CDR3 nucleotides: TGTGCCAGCAGCTTAGGTTGGACTAGCGGGATCTCCTACAATGAGCAGTTCTTC.

V and J are TRBV10-3 and TRBJ2-5, with 9 bases that match TRBD1. CDR3 length: 14 residues. Per the germline V gene, CDR1 is ENHRY and CDR2 is SYGVKD. Germline trimming cut 7 bases from V and 5 bases from J; bases unmatched to any gene: 8. The CDR3 protein is CAITEDRGGETQYF. The CDR3 DNA reads as TGTGCCATCACCGAGGACAGGGGAGGGGAGACCCAGTACTTC.

The V call is TRBV19, the J call TRBJ1-2; D might be TRBD1 (6 bases). From germline, CDR1 is LNHDA and CDR2 SQIVND (reference sequence). The V and J ends lost 7 bases and 0 bases respectively, with 12 bases between them. The CDR3 length is 14 residues. The CDR3 DNA sequence: TGTGCCAGTACCAAGGGGGTTGCTAACTATGGCTACACCTTC. It yields the protein CASTKGVANYGYTF.

V and J are TRBV5-1 and TRBJ1-1, with 9 bases lining up with TRBD1. CDR1 is SGHRS and CDR2 is YFSETQ in the germline V gene. The CDR3 consists of 16 residues. Losses at the gene ends were 4 bases for V and 4 bases for J; bases not matched to a gene: 11. CDR3 amino acids: CASSTVGQGWITEAFF. CDR3 nucleotides: TGCGCCAGCAGCACCGTGGGACAGGGATGGATCACTGAAGCTTTCTTT. Combining the CDR3 with reference TRBV5-1 and TRBJ1-1 gives the whole variable domain KAGVTQTPRYLIKTRGQQVTLSCSPISGHRSVSWYQQTPGQGLQFLFEYFSETQRNKGNFPGRFSGRQFSNSRSEMNVSTLELGDSALYLCASSTVGQGWITEAFFGQGTRLTVV.

Details on this clone: Additional DNA sequences in this sample encode the identical CDR3. The V and J genes are TRBV30 and TRBJ2-5; TRBD2 matches 7 bases. CDR1 GTSNPN and CDR2 SVGIG come from the germline V gene (reference sequence). V lost 0 bases and J lost 5; bases outside the gene matches: 0. There are 12 residues in the CDR3. CDR3 protein: CAWSVLAETQYF. CDR3 in DNA: TGTGCCTGGAGTGTACTAGCGGAGACCCAGTACTTC.

The J gene is TRBJ2-1, the V gene TRBV5-6; unclear D gene. The V gene lost 5 bases and the J gene lost 9 bases, with 12 bases spanning the gap. CDR3 length: 12 amino acids. Looked up from germline, CDR1 is SGHDT and CDR2 is YYEEEE. This chain's CDR3 is CASSRVTVEQFF. CDR3 coding DNA: TGTGCCAGCAGTCGCGTCACAGTTGAGCAGTTCTTC.

This chain uses TRBV19 with TRBJ1-2, with D possibly being TRBD1 (5 bases). V was pared by 10 bases and J by 7 bases, with 19 bases between. This CDR3 comprises 13 residues. Germline lookup yields CDR1 LNHDA and CDR2 SQIVND (reference sequence). The CDR3 coding sequence is TGTGCCACCAGGTATCAGGGAATAAGTGGCTACACCTTC. The encoded protein is CATRYQGISGYTF.

This chain joins TRBV4-2 and TRBJ2-6; D unclear. Germline-derived CDR1 and CDR2 are LGHNA and YNFKEQ. CDR3 size: 17 residues. V was trimmed by 0 bases and J by 1 base, leaving 10 bases between them. CDR3 residues: CASSQEESGSGANVLTF. In DNA form, the CDR3 reads TGTGCCAGCAGCCAAGAGGAGTCCGGGTCTGGGGCCAACGTCCTGACTTTC.

This clone was counted once. V usage is TRBV2 and J usage is TRBJ2-1; 7 bases agree with TRBD2. Germline V lookup: CDR1 SNHLY, CDR2 FYNNEI. The trim removed 5 bases at V and 4 bases at J, leaving 5 bases unmatched. This CDR3 is built from 14 residues. The CDR3 is CASSPGTTYNEQFF. For the CDR3, the DNA is TGTGCCAGCAGTCCCGGGACTACGTACAATGAGCAGTTCTTC.

The rearrangement links TRBV7-8 to TRBJ2-1; maybe TRBD2 (5 bases). This CDR3 is built from 16 residues. V lost 1 base, J lost 7 bases, and 17 bases lay in between. Germline V gives CDR1 SGHVS, CDR2 FQNEAQ. CDR3 residues: CASSLVGSSWRNEQFF. The CDR3 DNA reads as TGTGCCAGCAGCTTAGTTGGGAGTTCGTGGCGGAATGAGCAGTTCTTC.